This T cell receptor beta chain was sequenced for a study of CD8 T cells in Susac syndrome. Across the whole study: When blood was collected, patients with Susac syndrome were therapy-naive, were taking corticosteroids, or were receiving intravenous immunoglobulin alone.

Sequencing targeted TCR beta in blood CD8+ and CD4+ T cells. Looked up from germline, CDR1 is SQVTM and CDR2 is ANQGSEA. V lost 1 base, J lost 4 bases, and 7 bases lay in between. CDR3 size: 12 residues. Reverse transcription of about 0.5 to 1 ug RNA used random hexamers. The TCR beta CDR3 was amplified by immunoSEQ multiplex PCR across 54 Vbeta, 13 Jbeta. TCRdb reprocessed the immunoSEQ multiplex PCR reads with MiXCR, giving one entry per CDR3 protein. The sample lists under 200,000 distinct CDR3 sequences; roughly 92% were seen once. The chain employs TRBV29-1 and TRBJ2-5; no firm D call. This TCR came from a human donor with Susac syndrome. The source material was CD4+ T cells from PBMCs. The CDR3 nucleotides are TGCAGCGTTGAAGGACTCTCAGAGACCCAGTACTTC. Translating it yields CSVEGLSETQYF.